The 14 T cell receptor beta chains reported below all come from one sample, sequenced in a study of T-cell memory formation after mild COVID-19. One entry per CDR3 protein results from TCRdb running MiXCR on the 5' RACE reads. The table includes 350,000 or so distinct CDR3 sequences, roughly 20% detected once. The material sequenced was PBMCs or a T cell subset sorted from them (not recorded which). The receptors shown here come from an adult woman who had mild COVID-19 (a few samples of this study predate the infection). Cell type and time point are not known.

The V gene is TRBV2, the J gene TRBJ1-5; 9 positions match TRBD1. V trimming: 8 bases; J trimming: 4 bases; junction bases outside the gene matches: 3. The CDR3 loop spans 13 amino acids. The germline V gene has CDR1 SNHLY and CDR2 FYNNEI. The CDR3 region has the DNA TGTGCCAGCGGGGGACAGGGTAATCAGCCCCAGCATTTT. The encoded protein is CASGGQGNQPQHF.

The genes are TRBV18 and TRBJ2-5; D unclear. Germline values: CDR1 KGHSH, CDR2 LQKENI. The V and J ends lost 5 bases and 7 bases respectively, with 11 bases between them. The CDR3 extends over 12 amino acids. Written as DNA, the CDR3 is TGTGCCAGCTCATCTCCCAGCTTGACCCAGTACTTC. This codes for CASSSPSLTQYF.

This rearrangement joins TRBV7-3 to TRBJ2-5; unclear D gene. This CDR3 spans 13 amino acids. Trimming removed 1 base from V and 3 bases from J, with 6 bases in between. Germline loops: CDR1 SGHTA, CDR2 FQGTGA. The CDR3 spells CASSLMRKETQYF. In nucleotides, the CDR3 is TGTGCCAGCAGCTTAATGAGGAAAGAGACCCAGTACTTC.

The chain recombines TRBV9 with TRBJ2-7; 8 bases are a match to TRBD2. The CDR3 loop spans 15 amino acids. V lost 0 bases to trimming and J lost 4 bases; unmatched junction nucleotides: 6. CDR1 is SGDLS, CDR2 YYNGEE, per germline. The CDR3 DNA reads TGTGCCAGCAGCGTAGGGGGCGGGAGGAATTACGAGCAGTACTTC. Its protein is CASSVGGGRNYEQYF.

In this sample, this clonotype turned up a few times. This chain connects TRBV12-3 or TRBV12-4 to TRBJ2-1; maybe TRBD1 (5 bases). Trimming shortened V by 7 bases and J by 3 bases, and 13 bases separated the two germline ends. CDR3 length: 14 amino acids. CDR3: CASNSQGDYNEQFF. As DNA, the CDR3 is TGTGCCAGCAACTCACAAGGGGACTACAATGAGCAGTTCTTC.

The chain combines TRBV12-3 or TRBV12-4 with TRBJ2-2; D unresolved. Between the trimmed V and J ends, which lost 7 bases and 4 bases, there was a span of 7 bases. The CDR3 loop spans 12 amino acids. CDR3 coding DNA: TGTGCCAGCAAGACAAGCACCGGGGAGCTGTTTTTT. Translated: CASKTSTGELFF.

The J gene is TRBJ2-1, the V gene TRBV4-1; 11 bases map to TRBD2. Looked up from germline, CDR1 is MGHRA and CDR2 is YSYEKL. This CDR3 region has 15 residues. V trimming: 1 base; J trimming: 8 bases; junction bases outside the gene matches: 4. The CDR3 DNA reads as TGCGCCAGCAGCCAAGTTGGACTAGCGGGCGATGAGCAGTTCTTC. It yields the protein CASSQVGLAGDEQFF.

This clonotype occurred a few times. The gene calls are TRBV15 and TRBJ2-5; D is perhaps TRBD2 (6 bases). This CDR3 spans 14 amino acids. Trimming shortened V by 1 base and J by 6 bases, and 12 bases separated the two germline ends. From germline, CDR1 is LNHNV and CDR2 YYDKDF (reference sequence). The CDR3 nucleotides are TGTGCCACCAGCAGAGCCCTGGGGGGTAAGACCCAGTACTTC. Encoded protein: CATSRALGGKTQYF.

The chain is built from TRBV7-6 and TRBJ2-7; possible D gene TRBD2, 7 bases. The V end lost 5 bases, the J end lost 4 bases, and 15 bases lay between the germline ends. Germline loops: CDR1 SGHVS, CDR2 FNYEAQ. The CDR3 sequence is 14 residues long. The CDR3 DNA is TGTGCCAGCAGCGGGGCGGGGGCGTCTTACGAGCAGTACTTC. Its protein product is CASSGAGASYEQYF. The whole variable domain, remainder taken from reference TRBV7-6 and TRBJ2-7, is GAGVSQSPRYKVTKRGQDVALRCDPISGHVSLYWYRQALGQGPEFLTYFNYEAQQDKSGLPNDRFSAERPEGSISTLTIQRTEQRDSAMYRCASSGAGASYEQYFGPGTRLTVT.

This clonotype was seen a handful of times. The V call is TRBV6-5, the J call TRBJ1-1; TRBD1 aligns across 9 bases. After removal of 7 bases from V and 5 bases from J, the junction contained 8 bases not matched to a gene. Germline values: CDR1 MNHEY, CDR2 SVGAGI. The CDR3 sequence is 14 residues long. CDR3 nucleotides: TGTGCCAGCAACCAGGGACAGGGTGGGACTGAAGCTTTCTTT. Translating gives CASNQGQGGTEAFF.

The rearrangement links TRBV5-4 to TRBJ2-3, with D unclear. This CDR3 comprises 15 residues. The V end lost 0 bases, the J end lost 3 bases, and 11 bases lay between the germline ends. The germline V gene encodes CDR1 SGHNT and CDR2 YYREEE (reference sequence). DNA of the CDR3: TGTGCCAGCAGCTTGGAGTCGTACGGGACAGATACGCAGTATTTT. Translation gives CASSLESYGTDTQYF.

Of note for this clonotype: Germline and junction disagree at one end, which may indicate a read error. The rearrangement links TRBV7-7 to TRBJ2-1; 9 positions match TRBD1. The CDR3 contains 14 residues. Germline loops: CDR1 SSHAT, CDR2 FNYEAQ (reference sequence). The CDR3 is CASSPRDRAGEQFF. The CDR3 DNA is TGTGCTAGCAGCCCCCGGGACAGGGCGGGTGAGCAGTTCTTC.

The table lists this clonotype with many counts. This chain joins TRBV5-6 and TRBJ2-5; 13 positions match TRBD2. The CDR3 has 18 residues. Germline CDR1 SGHDT, CDR2 YYEEEE. After removal of 4 bases from V and 2 bases from J, the junction contained 11 bases not matched to a gene. The CDR3 DNA follows: TGTGCCAGCAGCGCAACTAGCGGGGGGGCTCCGGGGCAAGAGACCCAGTACTTC. It encodes CASSATSGGAPGQETQYF.

This clonotype appeared many times. This sequence joins TRBV5-1 and TRBJ2-1; D call uncertain. V was trimmed by 4 bases and J by 8 bases, leaving 16 bases between them. The CDR3 extends over 14 amino acids. From germline, CDR1 is SGHRS and CDR2 YFSETQ. The DNA of the CDR3 is TGCGCCAGCAGCCCTTCGGACGCCTGGGATGAGCAGTTCTTC. Residues: CASSPSDAWDEQFF.